The 14 T cell receptor beta chains presented below share a single source sample, sequenced in a study of T cells in Graves' hyperthyroidism and ophthalmopathy. Amplified regions were TCR beta CDR3 sequences from RNA transcripts. TCR CDR3 underwent first-round RT-PCR with the HTBI primer set. Each CDR3 protein is one row after TCRdb ran MiXCR on the multiplex PCR reads. The sample yields about 720,000 distinct CDR3 sequences, 15% to 20% seen once. The sample consisted of blood. These receptors all come from a woman aged 45-59 years with Graves' hyperthyroidism that later progressed to Graves' ophthalmopathy.

This clonotype was seen a few times. The chain joins TRBV14 to TRBJ2-7, with D possibly being TRBD1 (6 bases). V lost 1 base and J lost 1, with 14 bases in between. Germline CDR1 is SGHDN and CDR2 is FVKESK. CDR3 length: 16 amino acids. For the CDR3, the DNA is TGTGCCAGCAGCCAAGTTACAGGGTATGGTTCCTACGAGCAGTACTTC. Its protein product is CASSQVTGYGSYEQYF.

The chain recombines TRBV14 with TRBJ2-7; a possible D gene is TRBD1 (6 bases). This CDR3 region has 14 residues. V lost 1 base, J lost 5 bases, and 12 bases lay in between. CDR1 and CDR2 (germline): SGHDN, FVKESK. Here the CDR3 DNA reads TGTGCCAGCAGCCAAGCGTCGACAGGCCACGAGCAGTACTTC. Protein: CASSQASTGHEQYF. Full variable domain (remainder filled in from reference TRBV14 and TRBJ2-7): EAGVTQFPSHSVIEKGQTVTLRCDPISGHDNLYWYRRVMGKEIKFLLHFVKESKQDESGMPNNRFLAERTGGTYSTLKVQPAELEDSGVYFCASSQASTGHEQYFGPGTRLTVT.

At least ten counts were recorded for this clonotype. The chain couples TRBV3-1 to TRBJ1-6, with a possible D match to TRBD1 (6 bases). Deletions cut 1 base from V and 9 bases from J, with 7 bases between. The CDR3 is 13 residues long. The germline gives CDR1 LGHDT, CDR2 YNNKEL (reference sequence). CDR3 DNA: TGTGCCAGCAGCCAAGTAGGGGGTTCACCCCTCCACTTT. Translation gives CASSQVGGSPLHF.

Many counts were recorded for this clonotype. This sequence joins TRBV2 and TRBJ2-3, with TRBD2 matching 8 bases. There are 14 residues in the CDR3. J lost 2 bases, V lost 8 bases, and 6 bases had no gene match. The V gene's germline CDR1 is SNHLY and CDR2 FYNNEI. CDR3 residues: CASLRGGVTDTQYF. The DNA of the CDR3 is TGTGCCAGCTTACGGGGGGGCGTCACAGATACGCAGTATTTT.

This clonotype was counted at least ten times. The CDR3 DNA follows: TGTGCCAGCAGCCAAGATAGGCCCCTACGGGGCGGCTACACCTTC. As protein: CASSQDRPLRGGYTF. V is TRBV3-1 and J is TRBJ1-2; TRBD1 might be the D (5 bases). V was shortened by 0 bases and J by 8 bases, with 16 bases between the two germline ends. The length of the CDR3 is 15 residues. Germline V CDR1 and CDR2: LGHDT, YNNKEL (reference sequence).

This clonotype was observed at least ten times. V and J are TRBV7-2 and TRBJ2-1, with D tentatively TRBD1 (6 bases). There are 17 residues in the CDR3. Between the trimmed V and J ends, which lost 4 bases and 5 bases, there was a span of 21 bases. The germline CDR1 and CDR2 sequences are SGHTA and FQGNSA. CDR3 protein: CASSSIWGRRYDNEQFF. In DNA, the CDR3 is TGTGCCAGCAGCTCGATATGGGGGCGCCGATATGACAATGAGCAGTTCTTC. Full variable domain (missing parts from reference TRBV7-2 and TRBJ2-1): GAGVSQSPSNKVTEKGKDVELRCDPISGHTALYWYRQSLGQGLEFLIYFQGNSAPDKSGLPSDRFSAERTGGSVSTLTIQRTQQEDSAVYLCASSSIWGRRYDNEQFFGPGTRLTVL.

This clonotype was found a few times. The chain joins TRBV7-9 to TRBJ1-5; D perhaps matches TRBD1 (6 bases). V lost 5 bases and J lost 3, with 14 bases in between. CDR3 length: 15 residues. CDR1 and CDR2 from the germline V gene are SEHNR and FQNEAQ (reference sequence). The CDR3 DNA follows: TGTGCCAGCAGCCGTACAGGGAGCAACAATCAGCCCCAGCATTTT. It encodes CASSRTGSNNQPQHF.

This clonotype has at least ten counts. The gene calls are TRBV14 and TRBJ1-4; tentative D call: TRBD1 (6 bases). CDR1 is SGHDN and CDR2 is FVKESK in the germline V gene. This CDR3 is 15 amino acids long. V was pared by 3 bases and J by 3 bases, with 11 bases between. The CDR3 region has the DNA TGTGCCAGCAGCCAGGGGGCTGGTGCTAATGAAAAACTGTTTTTT. Translated: CASSQGAGANEKLFF.

At least ten counts were recorded for this clonotype. This chain connects TRBV11-2 to TRBJ2-1; the D gene is possibly TRBD1 (5 bases). The V gene lost 2 bases and the J gene lost 7 bases, with 15 bases spanning the gap. The CDR3 is made up of 15 amino acids. The V gene's germline CDR1 is SGHAT and CDR2 FQNNGV. The chain's CDR3 is CASSLRLEGANEQFF. In DNA form, the CDR3 reads TGTGCCAGCAGCTTAAGGCTTGAAGGGGCGAATGAGCAGTTCTTC.

A few counts support this clonotype. This CDR3 reads CASSDTGTGGLAEKLFF. The CDR3 DNA reads as TGTGCCAGCAGCGACACCGGGACAGGGGGCCTAGCTGAAAAACTGTTTTTT. This chain connects TRBV7-2 to TRBJ1-4, with 12 bases fitting TRBD1. Trimming took 5 bases from V and 7 from J; bases not matched to a gene: 11. CDR1 is SGHTA, CDR2 FQGNSA, per germline. CDR3 length: 17 amino acids.

This clonotype has at least ten counts. The V and J genes are TRBV20-1 and TRBJ2-3, with TRBD2 as a possible D gene (6 bases). Germline CDR1 and CDR2: DFQATT and SNEGSKA (reference sequence). V lost 5 bases, J lost 2 bases, and 14 bases lay in between. This CDR3 spans 14 amino acids. CDR3 in DNA: TGCAGTGCTTGCCGGGACTCCTTCACAGATACGCAGTATTTT. Protein sequence: CSACRDSFTDTQYF.

The V call is TRBV3-1, the J call TRBJ2-1; 7 bases line up with TRBD1. Germline CDR1 LGHDT, CDR2 YNNKEL (reference sequence). The CDR3 has 15 amino acids. The V and J ends lost 0 bases and 4 bases, in that order; junction bases with no gene match: 3. CDR3 region: CASSQDWDSYNEQFF. The CDR3 nucleotides read TGTGCCAGCAGCCAAGATTGGGACAGTTACAATGAGCAGTTCTTC.

This clonotype was counted many times. The chain carries TRBV3-1 and TRBJ2-5; 12 bases are a match to TRBD2. Germline CDR1 is LGHDT and CDR2 is YNNKEL (reference sequence). The CDR3 has 18 amino acids. J gave up 4 bases and V 0 bases, and 9 bases lay outside the gene matches. The DNA for the CDR3 is TGTGCCAGCAGCCAAGAGATCGGAGCTAGCGGGGGGGGAGAGACCCAGTACTTC. Protein product: CASSQEIGASGGGETQYF.

Ten or more counts support this clonotype. This chain joins TRBV12-3 or TRBV12-4 and TRBJ2-7; no clear D. Trimming shortened V by 9 bases and J by 7 bases, and 19 bases separated the two germline ends. CDR3 length: 13 amino acids. CDR3 bases: TGTGCCAGTCAAACCGTGGGTAGTTTGGAGCAGTACTTC. Amino acids: CASQTVGSLEQYF.